This paragraph reports one TCR beta chain. These data are taken from a study of blood T cell repertoires in COVID-19. Sequencing used immunoSEQ multiplex PCR; TCRdb keeps in-frame clones, though not all of them. The sample records approximately 340,000 clones, 83% being singletons. CDR3 length: 13 amino acids. The germline V gene has CDR1 SGHRS and CDR2 YFSETQ. With 0 bases removed from V and 8 bases from J, the gap between germline ends came to 11 bases. The TCR was taken from a man between 25 and 39 years old with active or convalescent COVID-19. The material sequenced was peripheral blood. This chain connects TRBV5-1 to TRBJ2-5, with a weak D call TRBD1 (6 bases). This CDR3 reads CASSLEGQGTQYF. In DNA form, the CDR3 reads TGCGCCAGCAGCTTGGAGGGACAAGGAACCCAGTACTTC.